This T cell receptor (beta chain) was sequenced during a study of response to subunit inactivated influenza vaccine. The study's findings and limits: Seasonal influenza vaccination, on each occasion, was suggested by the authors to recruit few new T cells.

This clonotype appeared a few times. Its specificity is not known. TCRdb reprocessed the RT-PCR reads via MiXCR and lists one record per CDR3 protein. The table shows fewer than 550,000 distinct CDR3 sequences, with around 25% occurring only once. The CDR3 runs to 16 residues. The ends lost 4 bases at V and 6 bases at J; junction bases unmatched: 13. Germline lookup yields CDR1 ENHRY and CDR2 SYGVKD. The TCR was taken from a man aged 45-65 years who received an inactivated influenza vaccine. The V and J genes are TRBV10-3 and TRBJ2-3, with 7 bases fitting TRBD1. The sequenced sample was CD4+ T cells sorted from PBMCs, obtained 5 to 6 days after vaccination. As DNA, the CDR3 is TGTGCCATCAGTGGACGTGAGACAGGGCGGTTGGATACGCAGTATTTT. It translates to CAISGRETGRLDTQYF.